This T cell receptor beta chain was obtained from a study of a mutant IDH1 vaccine in newly diagnosed glioma. Study details: Vaccination began 4-6 weeks post radiotherapy alone, or with temozolomide cycles. Receipt of radiotherapy, temozolomide, or both preceded the study, and most received both. It was at week 35 that visit V12 occurred, and at week 47 that visit V13 did.

Concerning this clone: Its antigen is unknown.

Data came from immunoSEQ multiplex PCR; TCRdb stores just in-frame clones and leaves some out. The data contain about 68,000 clones, approximately 84% of them singletons. Time point meaning: week 35, safety follow-up. The content of each vaccine dose was 300 ug of mutant IDH1 20-mer peptide, and topical imiquimod accompanied it. Patients, over weeks 1, 3, 5, 7, 11, 15, 19 and 23, received a total of eight vaccinations. The CDR3 covers 14 residues. The V end was cut by 2 bases, the J end by 4 bases, with 12 bases between. Looked up from germline, CDR1 is PRHDT and CDR2 is FYEKMQ (reference sequence). This sequence originates from a man younger than 35 with glioma. Here the sequenced sample was PBMCs, taken from a glioma patient whose treatment included an IDH1 peptide vaccine. V is TRBV13 and J is TRBJ2-7; D is possibly TRBD2 (6 bases). CDR3 protein: CASSLRDRGYEQYF. The CDR3 DNA sequence: TGTGCCAGCAGCTTACGGGACCGGGGGTACGAGCAGTACTTC.